These 5 T cell receptor beta chains were all obtained from the same sample, sequenced in a study of shared clonotypes between healthy human individuals. Selected positively for CCR7 and CD45RO-negative, naive CD8 cells excluded terminally differentiated effector memory CD45RA+ cells. The table came from immunoSEQ multiplex PCR; TCRdb's copy has only in-frame clones and leaves some out. The table has 630,000 or so clones, 95% to 98% seen once. The sample was naive CD8+ T cells sorted from blood. The origin of the receptors is a young man in good health.

V usage is TRBV28 and J usage is TRBJ2-5; D gene uncertain. This CDR3 spans 15 amino acids. V was trimmed by 2 bases and J by 5 bases, leaving 15 bases between them. Germline lookup yields CDR1 MDHEN and CDR2 SYDVKM. The CDR3 nucleotides are TGTGCCAGCAGTTTAGGGTTGATGACCGGTGAGACCCAGTACTTC. It translates to CASSLGLMTGETQYF.

The V call is TRBV27, the J call TRBJ1-2, with D maybe TRBD1 (5 bases). The CDR3 totals 16 residues. The V and J ends lost 5 bases and 4 bases respectively, with 20 bases between them. Looked up from germline, CDR1 is MNHEY and CDR2 is SMNVEV (reference sequence). The CDR3 loop is CASSLLGGVDPYGYTF. The CDR3 DNA reads as TGTGCCAGCAGTCTACTTGGGGGGGTAGATCCCTATGGCTACACCTTC.

The V and J genes are TRBV7-3 and TRBJ2-3, with 9 bases matching TRBD2. This CDR3 comprises 15 residues. V dropped 1 base and J dropped 2; count of bases not matched to a gene: 1. CDR1 is SGHTA and CDR2 is FQGTGA in the germline V gene. This chain's CDR3 is CASSLSGRATDTQYF. CDR3 in DNA: TGTGCCAGCAGCTTAAGCGGGAGGGCCACAGATACGCAGTATTTT.

The V and J genes are TRBV27 and TRBJ1-1; tentatively, D is TRBD1 (5 bases). In germline, CDR1 is MNHEY, CDR2 SMNVEV (reference sequence). The length of the CDR3 is 16 residues. V was pared by 6 bases and J by 1 base, with 18 bases between. The CDR3 spells CASRIFGAVTNTEAFF. For the CDR3, the DNA is TGTGCCAGCAGGATCTTTGGGGCAGTGACGAACACTGAAGCTTTCTTT.

This chain joins TRBV27 and TRBJ2-7; tentative D call: TRBD1 (6 bases). V lost 4 bases to trimming and J lost 2 bases, with 12 bases between them. The germline V gene encodes CDR1 MNHEY and CDR2 SMNVEV (reference sequence). CDR3 length equals 14 residues. The CDR3 sequence: CASSSRTAPYEQYF. The CDR3 bases are TGTGCCAGCAGTTCCCGGACAGCGCCCTACGAGCAGTACTTC.